This passage covers 16 T cell receptor beta chains from one sample sequenced in a study of technical replicates of blood from a handful of donors. Assay used: immunoSEQ multiplex PCR; TCRdb lists only in-frame clones, some missing. The sample has roughly 69,000 clones; more than 85% are singletons. The sequenced sample consisted of PBMCs. All receptors derive from a human donor in good health. Some clones in this sample may be carry-over from other donors' samples.

The chain joins TRBV5-1 to TRBJ2-3; D unresolved. Germline V gene sequence: CDR1 SGHRS, CDR2 YFSETQ. The CDR3 contains 15 residues. Trimming shortened V by 1 base and J by 5 bases, and 14 bases separated the two germline ends. Here the CDR3 reads CASSLSPGSVDTQYF. Here the CDR3 DNA reads TGCGCCAGCAGCTTGTCCCCAGGTTCGGTAGATACGCAGTATTTT.

The CDR3 protein is CASIKDRGQEQFF. The CDR3 DNA reads as TGTGCCAGCATCAAGGACAGGGGGCAAGAGCAGTTCTTC. The J gene is TRBJ2-1, the V gene TRBV7-2; 11 positions match TRBD1. CDR1 is SGHTA, CDR2 FQGNSA, per germline. The J segment lost 10 bases and the V segment lost 7 bases, leaving 6 bases of the junction unmatched. The CDR3 has 13 amino acids. The whole variable domain, remainder taken from reference TRBV7-2 and TRBJ2-1, is GAGVSQSPSNKVTEKGKDVELRCDPISGHTALYWYRQSLGQGLEFLIYFQGNSAPDKSGLPSDRFSAERTGGSVSTLTIQRTQQEDSAVYLCASIKDRGQEQFFGPGTRLTVL.

The chain links TRBV28 to TRBJ2-7; possible D gene TRBD1, 6 bases. Germline CDR1 MDHEN, CDR2 SYDVKM. The CDR3 is 12 amino acids. Trimming left V 7 bases short and J 3 bases short, with 10 bases between. CDR3 in amino acids: CASKTDSYEQYF. CDR3 nucleotides: TGTGCCAGCAAAACGGACAGCTACGAGCAGTACTTC.

The genes are TRBV29-1 and TRBJ1-2; D unclear. Per the germline V gene, CDR1 is SQVTM and CDR2 is ANQGSEA. Trimming shortened V by 7 bases and J by 8 bases, and 14 bases separated the two germline ends. The CDR3 length is 11 residues. The CDR3 DNA follows: TGCAGCGCTGGGTCCTCAGCGGGCTACACCTTC. Protein sequence: CSAGSSAGYTF.

The V gene is TRBV10-1, the J gene TRBJ2-5, with 7 bases identical to TRBD2. The CDR3 totals 16 residues. Germline CDR1 is WNHNN and CDR2 is SYGVQD (reference sequence). The V gene end was trimmed by 0 bases and the J gene end by 2 bases; junction bases not matched to a gene: 6. This CDR3 reads CASSESEAGLQETQYF. In DNA form, the CDR3 reads TGCGCCAGCAGTGAGTCTGAAGCGGGGTTACAAGAGACCCAGTACTTC.

The chain combines TRBV6-1 with TRBJ1-1, with a tentative D call TRBD1 (6 bases). The CDR3 runs 19 residues. Germline V gene lookup returns CDR1 MNHNS and CDR2 SASEGT. The V end lost 2 bases, the J end lost 3 bases, and 25 bases lay between the germline ends. Written as DNA, the CDR3 is TGTGCCAGCAGTGAAAGGCCTGGGGGCAGCGGGGTGGGATACACTGAAGCTTTCTTT. It yields the protein CASSERPGGSGVGYTEAFF.

This chain uses TRBV18 with TRBJ2-1, with 7 positions matching TRBD2. The CDR3 length is 16 residues. The V segment lost 1 base and the J segment 4 bases; nucleotides outside the gene matches: 7. CDR1 and CDR2 (germline): KGHSH, LQKENI. CDR3 nucleotide sequence: TGTGCCAGCTCACCACGGGAGGGAGAGGGTTACAATGAGCAGTTCTTC. This gives the protein CASSPREGEGYNEQFF.

This clone was seen more than once but under ten times. This chain joins TRBV7-8 and TRBJ1-6; TRBD1 agrees at 8 bases. CDR3 size: 15 residues. J lost 6 bases, V lost 3 bases, and 4 bases had no gene match. Germline V lookup: CDR1 SGHVS, CDR2 FQNEAQ. The CDR3, as DNA: TGTGCCAGCAGCTTCGACAGGGGCGCTAATTCACCCCTCCACTTT. Its protein is CASSFDRGANSPLHF.

The chain links TRBV7-2 to TRBJ1-2; 10 bases fit TRBD1. The CDR3 length is 14 residues. Germline CDR1 SGHTA, CDR2 FQGNSA. J gave up 9 bases and V 4 bases, and 8 bases lay outside the gene matches. The CDR3 nucleotides are TGTGCCAGCAGCTGGGGACAGGGGTTTGATAGCTACACCTTC. This sequence encodes CASSWGQGFDSYTF.

This chain links TRBV5-1 with TRBJ2-1; D ambiguous. The length of the CDR3 is 15 residues. V was cut by 0 bases and J by 4 bases, with 11 bases left in between. Germline CDR1 and CDR2: SGHRS and YFSETQ. CDR3 loop: CASSLGSPLYNEQFF. The CDR3 nucleotides read TGCGCCAGCAGCTTGGGCTCCCCCCTATACAATGAGCAGTTCTTC.

The chain uses TRBV20-1 and TRBJ1-1; the match to TRBD1 covers 8 bases. CDR1 and CDR2 from the germline V gene are DFQATT and SNEGSKA (reference sequence). Losses at the gene ends were 6 bases for V and 6 bases for J; bases not matched to a gene: 3. CDR3 length equals 11 residues. DNA of the CDR3: TGCAGTGCCTCGGACAGGGCTGAAGCTTTCTTT. This encodes CSASDRAEAFF.

The J gene is TRBJ2-1, the V gene TRBV5-6, with 14 bases fitting TRBD2. The CDR3 extends over 15 amino acids. Germline CDR1 reads SGHDT; CDR2 reads YYEEEE. The J segment lost 10 bases and the V segment lost 4 bases, leaving 7 bases of the junction unmatched. CDR3 loop: CASSGGTSGSDEQFF. The CDR3 nucleotides read TGTGCCAGCAGCGGGGGGACTAGCGGGAGCGACGAGCAGTTCTTC.

The chain joins TRBV7-2 to TRBJ1-6, with a tentative D call TRBD1 (5 bases). V shed 1 base and J shed 10 bases, with 20 bases lying between them. The CDR3 totals 17 residues. Looked up from germline, CDR1 is SGHTA and CDR2 is FQGNSA. The CDR3 bases are TGTGCCAGCAGCTTAGGGGGGGAGGCAGGGTGGCGATCACCCCTCCACTTT. Translated: CASSLGGEAGWRSPLHF.

V and J are TRBV5-5 and TRBJ1-1; unclear D gene. Trimming cost V 0 bases and J 0 bases, with 12 bases left between them. The CDR3 is made up of 16 amino acids. Germline values: CDR1 SGHKS, CDR2 YYEKEE (reference sequence). CDR3 region: CASSLAGSSMNTEAFF. The CDR3 DNA reads as TGTGCCAGCAGCTTGGCCGGGTCCTCGATGAACACTGAAGCTTTCTTT.

J is TRBJ1-1 and V is TRBV10-3, with D hard to call. CDR1 and CDR2 from the germline V gene are ENHRY and SYGVKD. The CDR3 has 13 amino acids. Trimming stripped 10 bases from V and 1 base from J, with 13 bases between. The CDR3 DNA follows: TGTGCCACCATATCCCCAGGGAACACTGAAGCTTTCTTT. This codes for CATISPGNTEAFF.

This rearrangement joins TRBV12-5 to TRBJ2-5; 14 positions agree with TRBD2. CDR3 length equals 20 residues. The V gene end was trimmed by 3 bases and the J gene end by 0 bases; junction bases not matched to a gene: 12. The germline gives CDR1 LGHNT, CDR2 FRNRAP. For the CDR3, the DNA is TGTGCTAGTGGTTTACACCTCGGGGGACTAGCGGGAGTCCACCAAGAGACCCAGTACTTC. It codes for CASGLHLGGLAGVHQETQYF.